This T cell receptor beta chain originates from a study of shared clonotypes between healthy human individuals. Study outcomes and limitations: Naive CD4 clonotypes were shared across a few donors at roughly 5.3%.

V lost 1 base and J 4 bases, leaving 16 bases between the germline ends. This CDR3 is 16 amino acids long. The germline gives CDR1 MDHEN, CDR2 SYDVKM. In the naive CD8 group, cells lacked CD45RO and were positively selected for CCR7, so terminally differentiated effector memory CD45RA+ cells were left out. As concerns this clone: Its target is unknown.

Some clones are missing from TCRdb's copy, which holds only in-frame ones; the method was immunoSEQ multiplex PCR. The sample holds a few hundred thousand clones, about 95% seen once. The receptor was isolated from a woman in her thirties in good health. The V call is TRBV28, the J call TRBJ1-1; D perhaps matches TRBD1 (6 bases). Sequencing used naive CD8+ T cells sorted from blood. Written as DNA, the CDR3 is TGTGCCAGCAGTTTATCCTTCGCGGGGGCGGGCACTGAAGCTTTCTTT. This encodes CASSLSFAGAGTEAFF.